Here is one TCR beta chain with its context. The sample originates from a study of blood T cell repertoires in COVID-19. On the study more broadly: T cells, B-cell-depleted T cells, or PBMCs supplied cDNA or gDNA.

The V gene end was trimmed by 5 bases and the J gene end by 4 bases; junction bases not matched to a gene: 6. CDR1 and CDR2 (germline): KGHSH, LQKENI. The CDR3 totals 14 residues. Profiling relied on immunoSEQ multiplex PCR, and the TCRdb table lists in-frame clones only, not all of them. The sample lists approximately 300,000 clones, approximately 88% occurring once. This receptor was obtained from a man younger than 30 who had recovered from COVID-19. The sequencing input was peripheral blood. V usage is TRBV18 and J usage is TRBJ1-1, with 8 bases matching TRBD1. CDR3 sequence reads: CASSSDRGGTEAFF. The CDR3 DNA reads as TGTGCCAGCTCATCCGACAGGGGAGGCACTGAAGCTTTCTTT.